This T cell receptor (beta chain) was found in a study of blood T cells in healthy people across ages. The second PCR ran roughly 7 to 11 cycles with a sample-barcoded 5' primer and J-beta primers. TCRdb re-derived calls from the 5' RACE reads in MiXCR, one entry per CDR3 protein. The sample lists fewer than 2,000,000 distinct CDR3 sequences; about 39% were seen once. This clonotype was recorded a few times. V was clipped by 4 bases and J by 2 bases; unmatched bases: 7. CDR3 length equals 15 residues. Germline CDR1 and CDR2: SGDLS and YYNGEE. Sequencing was performed on blood. The sequence derives from a human donor in good health. V gene TRBV9 combines with J gene TRBJ2-3, with TRBD1 identical over 7 bases. The CDR3 protein is CASSLSGTATDTQYF. CDR3 sequence (DNA): TGTGCCAGCAGCTTGTCCGGGACAGCCACAGATACGCAGTATTTT.